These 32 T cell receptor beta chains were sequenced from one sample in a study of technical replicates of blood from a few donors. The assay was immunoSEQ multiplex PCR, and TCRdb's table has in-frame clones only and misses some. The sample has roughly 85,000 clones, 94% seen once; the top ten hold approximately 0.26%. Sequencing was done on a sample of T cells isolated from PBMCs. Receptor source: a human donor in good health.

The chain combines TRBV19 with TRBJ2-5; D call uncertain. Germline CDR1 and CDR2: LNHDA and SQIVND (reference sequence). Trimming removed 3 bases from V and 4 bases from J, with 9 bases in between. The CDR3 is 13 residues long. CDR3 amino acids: CASSIRGRETQYF. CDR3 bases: TGTGCCAGTAGTATCCGAGGCAGAGAGACCCAGTACTTC.

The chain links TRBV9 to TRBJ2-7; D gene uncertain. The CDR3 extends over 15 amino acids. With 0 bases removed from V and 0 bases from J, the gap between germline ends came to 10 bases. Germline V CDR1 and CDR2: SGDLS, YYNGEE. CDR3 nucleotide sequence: TGTGCCAGCAGCGTAGGGCAACCAAGCTCCTACGAGCAGTACTTC. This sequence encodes CASSVGQPSSYEQYF. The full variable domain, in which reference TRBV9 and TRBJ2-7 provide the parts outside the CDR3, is DSGVTQTPKHLITATGQRVTLRCSPRSGDLSVYWYQQSLDQGLQFLIQYYNGEERAKGNILERFSAQQFPDLHSELNLSSLELGDSALYFCASSVGQPSSYEQYFGPGTRLTVT.

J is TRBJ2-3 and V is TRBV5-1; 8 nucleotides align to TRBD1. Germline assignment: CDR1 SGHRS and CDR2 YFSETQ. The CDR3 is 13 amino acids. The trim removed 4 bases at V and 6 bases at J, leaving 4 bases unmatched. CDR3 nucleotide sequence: TGCGCCAGCAGCCTGGACAGGGCGGATACGCAGTATTTT. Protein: CASSLDRADTQYF.

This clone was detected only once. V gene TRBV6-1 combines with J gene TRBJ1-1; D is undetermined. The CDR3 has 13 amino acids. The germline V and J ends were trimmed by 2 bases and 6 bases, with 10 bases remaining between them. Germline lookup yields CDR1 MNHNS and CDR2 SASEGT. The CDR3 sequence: CASSEWRVAEAFF. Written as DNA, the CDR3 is TGTGCCAGCAGTGAATGGCGGGTCGCTGAAGCTTTCTTT.

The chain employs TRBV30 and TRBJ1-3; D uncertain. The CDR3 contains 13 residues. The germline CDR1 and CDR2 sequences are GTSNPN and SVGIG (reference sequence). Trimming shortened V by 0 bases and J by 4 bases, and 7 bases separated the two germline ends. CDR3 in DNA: TGTGCCTGGAGTGTACAACAGGGAAACACCATATATTTT. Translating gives CAWSVQQGNTIYF.

This CDR3 reads CASSPGTSGRGPYEQYF. The CDR3 DNA reads TGTGCCAGCAGCCCAGGGACTAGCGGGAGGGGACCCTACGAGCAGTACTTC. V and J are TRBV14 and TRBJ2-7, with 16 bases fitting TRBD2. The CDR3 runs to 17 residues. In germline, CDR1 is SGHDN, CDR2 FVKESK. With 4 bases clipped from V and 2 bases from J, the junction kept 5 bases outside the gene matches.

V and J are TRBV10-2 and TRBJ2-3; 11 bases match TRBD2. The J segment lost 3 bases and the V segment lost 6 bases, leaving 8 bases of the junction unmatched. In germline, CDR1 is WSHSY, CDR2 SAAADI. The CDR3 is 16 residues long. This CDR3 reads CASRDLAGGGTDTQYF. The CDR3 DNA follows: TGCGCCAGCAGGGACCTAGCGGGGGGTGGTACAGATACGCAGTATTTT.

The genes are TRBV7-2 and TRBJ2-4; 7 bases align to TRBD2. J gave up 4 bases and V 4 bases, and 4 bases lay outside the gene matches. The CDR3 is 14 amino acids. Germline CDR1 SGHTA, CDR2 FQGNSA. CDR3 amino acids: CASSWEAGKNIQYF. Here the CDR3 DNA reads TGTGCCAGCAGCTGGGAAGCGGGAAAAAACATTCAGTACTTC.

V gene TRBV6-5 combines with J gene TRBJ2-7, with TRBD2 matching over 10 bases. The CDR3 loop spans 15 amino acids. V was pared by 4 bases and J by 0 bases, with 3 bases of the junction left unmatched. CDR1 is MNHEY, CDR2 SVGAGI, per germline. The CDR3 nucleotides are TGTGCCAGCAGTTTCACTAGCGGGGCCTCCTACGAGCAGTACTTC. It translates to CASSFTSGASYEQYF.

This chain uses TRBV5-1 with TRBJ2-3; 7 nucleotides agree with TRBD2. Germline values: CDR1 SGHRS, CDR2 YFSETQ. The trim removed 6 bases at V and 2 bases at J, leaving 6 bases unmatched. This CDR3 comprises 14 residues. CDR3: CASNGLADTDTQYF. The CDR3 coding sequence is TGCGCCAGCAACGGGCTAGCGGACACAGATACGCAGTATTTT.

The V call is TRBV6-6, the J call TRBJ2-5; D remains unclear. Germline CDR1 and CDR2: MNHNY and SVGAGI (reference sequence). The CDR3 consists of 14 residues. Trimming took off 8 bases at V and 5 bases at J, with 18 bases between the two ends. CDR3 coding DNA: TGTGCCAGCGGCTCTAGTCATTCGGATGAGACCCAGTACTTC. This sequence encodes CASGSSHSDETQYF.

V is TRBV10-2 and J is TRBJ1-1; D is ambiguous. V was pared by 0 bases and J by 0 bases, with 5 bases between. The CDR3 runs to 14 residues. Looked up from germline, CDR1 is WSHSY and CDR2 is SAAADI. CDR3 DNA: TGCGCCAGCAGTGAGTCGTTCGTGAACACTGAAGCTTTCTTT. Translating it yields CASSESFVNTEAFF.

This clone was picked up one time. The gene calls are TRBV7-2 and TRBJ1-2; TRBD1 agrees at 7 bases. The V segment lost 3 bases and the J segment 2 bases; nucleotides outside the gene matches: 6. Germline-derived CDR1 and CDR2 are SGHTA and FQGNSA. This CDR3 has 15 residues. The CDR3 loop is CASSFSLTGNYGYTF. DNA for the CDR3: TGTGCCAGCAGCTTTTCCTTGACAGGGAACTATGGCTACACCTTC.

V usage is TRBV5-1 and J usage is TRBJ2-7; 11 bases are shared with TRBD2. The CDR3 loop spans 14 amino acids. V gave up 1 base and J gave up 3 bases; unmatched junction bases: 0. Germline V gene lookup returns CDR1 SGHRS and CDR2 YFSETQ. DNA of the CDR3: TGCGCCAGCAGCTTGACTAGCGGGAGCTACGAGCAGTACTTC. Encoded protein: CASSLTSGSYEQYF.

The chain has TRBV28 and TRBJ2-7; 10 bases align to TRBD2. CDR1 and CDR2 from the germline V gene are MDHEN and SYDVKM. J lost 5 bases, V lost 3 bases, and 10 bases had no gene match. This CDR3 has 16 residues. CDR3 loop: CASSFRSSGRDNEQYF. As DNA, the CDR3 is TGTGCCAGCAGTTTTCGGTCTAGCGGGAGAGACAACGAGCAGTACTTC.

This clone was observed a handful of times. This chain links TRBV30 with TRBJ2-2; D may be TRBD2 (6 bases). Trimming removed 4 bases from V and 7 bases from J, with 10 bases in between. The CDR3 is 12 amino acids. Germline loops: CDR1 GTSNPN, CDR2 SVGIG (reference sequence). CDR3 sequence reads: CAWKRRDGELFF. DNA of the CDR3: TGTGCCTGGAAAAGGAGGGACGGGGAGCTGTTTTTT.

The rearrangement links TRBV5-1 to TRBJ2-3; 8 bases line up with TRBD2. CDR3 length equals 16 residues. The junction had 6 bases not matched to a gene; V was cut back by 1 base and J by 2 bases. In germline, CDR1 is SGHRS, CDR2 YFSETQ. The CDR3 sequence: CASSLTAGGSTDTQYF. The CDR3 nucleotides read TGCGCCAGCAGCTTGACCGCGGGGGGATCCACAGATACGCAGTATTTT. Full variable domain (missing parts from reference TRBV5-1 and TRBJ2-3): KAGVTQTPRYLIKTRGQQVTLSCSPISGHRSVSWYQQTPGQGLQFLFEYFSETQRNKGNFPGRFSGRQFSNSRSEMNVSTLELGDSALYLCASSLTAGGSTDTQYFGPGTRLTVL.

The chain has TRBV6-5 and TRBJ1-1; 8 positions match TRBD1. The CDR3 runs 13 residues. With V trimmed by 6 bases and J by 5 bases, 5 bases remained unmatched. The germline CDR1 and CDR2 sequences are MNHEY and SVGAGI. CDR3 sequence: CASRGQGGTEAFF. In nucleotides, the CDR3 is TGTGCCAGCAGAGGACAGGGCGGGACTGAAGCTTTCTTT.

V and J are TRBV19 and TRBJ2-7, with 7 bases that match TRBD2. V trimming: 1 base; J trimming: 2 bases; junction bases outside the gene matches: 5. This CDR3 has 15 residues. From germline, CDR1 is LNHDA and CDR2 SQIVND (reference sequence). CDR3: CASSIGGGRAYEQYF. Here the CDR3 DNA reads TGTGCCAGTAGTATAGGCGGGGGACGAGCCTACGAGCAGTACTTC.

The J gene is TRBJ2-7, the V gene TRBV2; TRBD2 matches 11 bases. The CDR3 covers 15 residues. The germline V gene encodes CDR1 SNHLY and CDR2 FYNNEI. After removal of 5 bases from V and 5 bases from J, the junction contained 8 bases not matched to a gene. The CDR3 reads CASSSLAGGPNEQYF. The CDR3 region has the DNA TGTGCCAGCAGTAGTCTAGCGGGAGGTCCTAACGAGCAGTACTTC.

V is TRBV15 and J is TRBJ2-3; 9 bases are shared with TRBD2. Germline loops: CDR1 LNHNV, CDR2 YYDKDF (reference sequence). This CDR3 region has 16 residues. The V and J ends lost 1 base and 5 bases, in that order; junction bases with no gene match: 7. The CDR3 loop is CATSRGLAGEEDTQYF. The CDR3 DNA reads TGTGCCACCAGCAGAGGATTAGCGGGAGAGGAAGATACGCAGTATTTT.

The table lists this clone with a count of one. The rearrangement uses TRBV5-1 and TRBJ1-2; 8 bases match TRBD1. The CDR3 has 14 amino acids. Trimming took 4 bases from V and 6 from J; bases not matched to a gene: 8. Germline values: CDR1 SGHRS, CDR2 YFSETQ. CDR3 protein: CASSPQQGGDGYTF. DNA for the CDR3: TGCGCCAGCAGCCCCCAACAGGGGGGCGATGGCTACACCTTC.

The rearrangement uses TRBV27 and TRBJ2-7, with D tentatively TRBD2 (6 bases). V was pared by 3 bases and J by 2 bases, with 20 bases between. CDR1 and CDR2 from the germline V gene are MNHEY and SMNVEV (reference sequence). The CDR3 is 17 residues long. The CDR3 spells CASSFKVLERVPYEQYF. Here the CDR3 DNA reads TGTGCCAGCAGTTTCAAGGTTCTGGAGCGGGTGCCCTACGAGCAGTACTTC.

The CDR3 DNA is TGTGCCTCCTGTTTGACAGGGGGAACAGATACGCAGTATTTT. The encoded protein is CASCLTGGTDTQYF. The chain carries TRBV27 and TRBJ2-3; TRBD1 agrees at 9 bases. CDR1 is MNHEY, CDR2 SMNVEV, per germline (reference sequence). This CDR3 is built from 14 residues. Germline trimming cut 11 bases from V and 3 bases from J; bases unmatched to any gene: 9.

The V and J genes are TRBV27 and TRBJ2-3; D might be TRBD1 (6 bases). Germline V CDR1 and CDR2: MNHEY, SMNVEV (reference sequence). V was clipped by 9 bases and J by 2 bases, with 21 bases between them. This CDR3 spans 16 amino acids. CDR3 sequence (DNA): TGTGCCAGTGCCGCCGGGACATTTCTTTACACAGATACGCAGTATTTT. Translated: CASAAGTFLYTDTQYF.

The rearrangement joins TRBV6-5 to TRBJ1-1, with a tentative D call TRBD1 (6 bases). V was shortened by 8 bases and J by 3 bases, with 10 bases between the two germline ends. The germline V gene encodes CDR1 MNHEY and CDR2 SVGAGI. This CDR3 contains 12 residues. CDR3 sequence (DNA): TGTGCCAGCGAGGGGGGGGACACTGAAGCTTTCTTT. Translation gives CASEGGDTEAFF.

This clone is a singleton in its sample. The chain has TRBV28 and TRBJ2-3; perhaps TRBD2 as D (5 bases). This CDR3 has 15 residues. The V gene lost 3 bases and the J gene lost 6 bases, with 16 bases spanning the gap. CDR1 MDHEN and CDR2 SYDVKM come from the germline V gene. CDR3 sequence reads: CASSFRGPSSDTQYF. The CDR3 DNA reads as TGTGCCAGCAGTTTTCGAGGGCCGAGCTCGGATACGCAGTATTTT.

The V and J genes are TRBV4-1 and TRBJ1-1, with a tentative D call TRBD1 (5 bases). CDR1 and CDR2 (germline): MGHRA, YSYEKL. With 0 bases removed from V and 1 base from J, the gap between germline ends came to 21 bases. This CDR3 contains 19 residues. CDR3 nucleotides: TGCGCCAGCAGCCAAGATGCCAGGGCCACACCCTGGGGGAACACTGAAGCTTTCTTT. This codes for CASSQDARATPWGNTEAFF.

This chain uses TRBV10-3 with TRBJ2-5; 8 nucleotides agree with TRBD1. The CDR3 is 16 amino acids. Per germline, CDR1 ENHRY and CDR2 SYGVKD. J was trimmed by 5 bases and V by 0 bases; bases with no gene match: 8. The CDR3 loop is CAISESIQGAWETQYF. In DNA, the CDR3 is TGTGCCATCAGTGAGTCGATTCAGGGGGCTTGGGAGACCCAGTACTTC.

The CDR3 DNA is TGCGCCAGCAGCCAAGGACAGGGGAAGGATGGCTACACCTTC. It translates to CASSQGQGKDGYTF. The chain has TRBV4-1 and TRBJ1-2; TRBD1 matches at 8 bases. Losses at the gene ends were 1 base for V and 6 bases for J; bases not matched to a gene: 4. The CDR3 sequence is 14 residues long. In germline, CDR1 is MGHRA, CDR2 YSYEKL.

For the CDR3, the DNA is TGTGCCAGCAGCTTAGTTCAGGGGACTGAAGCTTTCTTT. Amino acids: CASSLVQGTEAFF. This sequence joins TRBV11-2 and TRBJ1-1; D possibly corresponds to TRBD1 (6 bases). With 1 base removed from V and 5 bases from J, the gap between germline ends came to 8 bases. CDR1 and CDR2 (germline): SGHAT, FQNNGV. The CDR3 totals 13 residues.

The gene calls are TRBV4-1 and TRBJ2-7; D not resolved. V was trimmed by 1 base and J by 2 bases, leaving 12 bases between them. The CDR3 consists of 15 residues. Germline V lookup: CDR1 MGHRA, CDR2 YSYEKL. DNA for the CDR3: TGCGCCAGCAGCCAAGCGTCTACTGATGCCTACGAGCAGTACTTC. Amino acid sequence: CASSQASTDAYEQYF.